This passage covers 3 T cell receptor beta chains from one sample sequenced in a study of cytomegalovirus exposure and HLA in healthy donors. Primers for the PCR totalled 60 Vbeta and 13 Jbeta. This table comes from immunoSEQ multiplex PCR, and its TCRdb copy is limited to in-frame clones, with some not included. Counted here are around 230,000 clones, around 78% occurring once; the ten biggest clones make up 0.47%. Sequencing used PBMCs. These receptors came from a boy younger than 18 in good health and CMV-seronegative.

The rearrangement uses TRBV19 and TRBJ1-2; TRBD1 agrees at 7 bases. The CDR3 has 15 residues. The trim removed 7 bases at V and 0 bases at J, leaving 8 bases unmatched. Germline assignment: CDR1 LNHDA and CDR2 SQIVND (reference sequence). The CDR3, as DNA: TGTGCCAGTACCCCGACAGGGCAAACTAACTATGGCTACACCTTC. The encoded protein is CASTPTGQTNYGYTF.

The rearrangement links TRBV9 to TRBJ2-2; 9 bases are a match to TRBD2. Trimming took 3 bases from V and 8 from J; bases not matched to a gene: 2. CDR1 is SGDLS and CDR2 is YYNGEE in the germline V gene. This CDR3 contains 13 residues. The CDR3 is CASSASGRGELFF. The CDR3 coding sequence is TGTGCCAGCAGCGCCAGCGGGAGGGGGGAGCTGTTTTTT.

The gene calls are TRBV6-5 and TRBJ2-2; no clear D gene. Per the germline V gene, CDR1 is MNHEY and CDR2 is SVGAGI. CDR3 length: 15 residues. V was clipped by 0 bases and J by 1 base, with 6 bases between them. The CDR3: CASSYSPMNTGELFF. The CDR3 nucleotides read TGTGCCAGCAGTTACTCCCCCATGAACACCGGGGAGCTGTTTTTT.